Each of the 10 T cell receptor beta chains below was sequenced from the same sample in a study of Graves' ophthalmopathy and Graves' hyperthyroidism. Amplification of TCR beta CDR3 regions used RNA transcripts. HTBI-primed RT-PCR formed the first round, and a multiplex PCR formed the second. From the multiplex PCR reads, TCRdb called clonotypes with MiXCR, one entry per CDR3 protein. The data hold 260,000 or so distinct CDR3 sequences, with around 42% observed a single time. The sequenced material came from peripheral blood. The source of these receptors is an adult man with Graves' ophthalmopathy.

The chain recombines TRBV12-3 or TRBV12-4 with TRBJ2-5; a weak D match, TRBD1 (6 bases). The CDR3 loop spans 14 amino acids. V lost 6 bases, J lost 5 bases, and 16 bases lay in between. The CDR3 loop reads CASSLQGSGETQYF. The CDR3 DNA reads TGTGCCAGCAGCCTACAGGGCAGTGGGGAGACCCAGTACTTC.

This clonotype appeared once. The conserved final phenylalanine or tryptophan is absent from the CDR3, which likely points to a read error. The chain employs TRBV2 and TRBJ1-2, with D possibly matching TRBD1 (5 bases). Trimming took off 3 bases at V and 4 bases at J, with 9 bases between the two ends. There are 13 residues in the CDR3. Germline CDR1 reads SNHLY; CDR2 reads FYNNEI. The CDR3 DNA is TGTGCCAGCAGTGACCGGGGCTTCTATGGCTACACCCTC. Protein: CASSDRGFYGYTL.

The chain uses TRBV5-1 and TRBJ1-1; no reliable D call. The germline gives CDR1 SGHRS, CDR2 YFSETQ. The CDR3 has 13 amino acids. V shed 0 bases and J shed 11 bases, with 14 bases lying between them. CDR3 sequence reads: CASSLEGWAGAFF. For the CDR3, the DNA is TGCGCCAGCAGCTTGGAAGGATGGGCCGGGGCTTTCTTT. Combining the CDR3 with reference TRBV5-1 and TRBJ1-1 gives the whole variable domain KAGVTQTPRYLIKTRGQQVTLSCSPISGHRSVSWYQQTPGQGLQFLFEYFSETQRNKGNFPGRFSGRQFSNSRSEMNVSTLELGDSALYLCASSLEGWAGAFFGQGTRLTVV.

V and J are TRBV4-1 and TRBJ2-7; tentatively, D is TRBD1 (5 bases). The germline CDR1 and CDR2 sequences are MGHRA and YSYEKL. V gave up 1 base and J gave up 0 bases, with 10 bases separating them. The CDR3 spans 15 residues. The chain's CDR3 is CASSQVGRVSYEQYF. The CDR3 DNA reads TGCGCCAGCAGCCAAGTGGGCAGGGTCTCCTACGAGCAGTACTTC.

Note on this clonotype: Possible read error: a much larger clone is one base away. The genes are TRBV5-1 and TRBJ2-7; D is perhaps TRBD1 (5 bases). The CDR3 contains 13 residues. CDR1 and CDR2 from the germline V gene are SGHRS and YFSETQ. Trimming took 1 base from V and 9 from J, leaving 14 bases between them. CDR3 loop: CASSLWQGRGQYF. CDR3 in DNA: TGCGCCAGCAGCTTGTGGCAGGGTCGAGGGCAGTACTTC.

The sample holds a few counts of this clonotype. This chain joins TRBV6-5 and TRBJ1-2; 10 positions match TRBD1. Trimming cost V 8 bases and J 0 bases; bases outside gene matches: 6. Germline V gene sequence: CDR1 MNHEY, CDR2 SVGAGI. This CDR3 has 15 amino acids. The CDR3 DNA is TGTGCCAGCGTCCCGGGACAGGGGACTAACTATGGCTACACCTTC. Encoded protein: CASVPGQGTNYGYTF.

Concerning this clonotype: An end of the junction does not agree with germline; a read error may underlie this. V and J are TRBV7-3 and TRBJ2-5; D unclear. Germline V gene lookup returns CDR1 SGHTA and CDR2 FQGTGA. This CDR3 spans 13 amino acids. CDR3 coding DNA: TGTGTCAGCAGCTTCGGGCATCGGGAGACCCAGTACTTC. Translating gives CVSSFGHRETQYF.

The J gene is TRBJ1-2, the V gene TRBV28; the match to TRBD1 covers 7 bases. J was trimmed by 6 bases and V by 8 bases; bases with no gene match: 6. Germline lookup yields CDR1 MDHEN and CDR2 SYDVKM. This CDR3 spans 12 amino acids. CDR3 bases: TGTGCCAGCGGTAGGGGGCTGAATGGCTACACCTTC. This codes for CASGRGLNGYTF.

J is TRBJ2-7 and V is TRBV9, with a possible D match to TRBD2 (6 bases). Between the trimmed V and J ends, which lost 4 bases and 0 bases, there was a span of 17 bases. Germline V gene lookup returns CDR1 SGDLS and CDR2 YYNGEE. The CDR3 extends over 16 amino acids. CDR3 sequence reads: CASSLGDFRSSYEQYF. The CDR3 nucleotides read TGTGCCAGCAGCTTAGGGGACTTCCGCAGCTCCTACGAGCAGTACTTC.

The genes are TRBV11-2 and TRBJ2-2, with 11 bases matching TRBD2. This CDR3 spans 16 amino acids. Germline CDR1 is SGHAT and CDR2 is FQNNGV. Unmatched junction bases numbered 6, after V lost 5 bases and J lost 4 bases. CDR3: CASSPMGLAVTGELFF. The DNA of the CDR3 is TGTGCCAGCAGCCCAATGGGACTAGCGGTCACCGGGGAGCTGTTTTTT.